This is a list of T cell receptor beta chains from one sample in a study of cytomegalovirus exposure and HLA in healthy donors. Sequencing was performed with immunoSEQ multiplex PCR; in TCRdb, only in-frame clones are kept and a portion is missing. The sample carries fewer than 150,000 clones, about four fifths recorded once. What was sequenced was PBMCs. These receptors were collected from a man under 40 in good health and CMV-seronegative. Both conserved end residues are part of each CDR3. Fields, in order: clone size, V gene, J gene, D gene, CDR3 DNA, CDR3 protein. A D gene is named only where the DNA matches it firmly. Only some rows state a clone size, as once, few, many or a class for expanded clones.

size: -; V: TRBV10-2; J: TRBJ2-2; D: -; DNA: TGCGCCAGCAACCAACGGGACTCACCGGATCATAGTAACGCCGGGGAGCTGTTTTTT; CDR3: CASNQRDSPDHSNAGELFF
size: -; V: TRBV11-2; J: TRBJ2-7; D: TRBD1; DNA: TGTGCCAGCAGCTTAACGGGACAGGGGGCCGAGCAGTACTTC; CDR3: CASSLTGQGAEQYF
size: -; V: TRBV27; J: TRBJ2-7; D: TRBD2; DNA: TGTGCCAGCAGTTTCCTTACTAGCGGGAGTTACGAGCAGTACTTC; CDR3: CASSFLTSGSYEQYF
size: -; V: TRBV6-1; J: TRBJ2-1; D: TRBD2; DNA: TGTGCCTCTAGGACTAGCGGGGGTAATGAGCAGTTCTTC; CDR3: CASRTSGGNEQFF
size: -; V: TRBV14; J: TRBJ2-7; D: -; DNA: TGTGCCAGCAGCCAAGATCTTGGCTTTACCTACGAGCAGTACTTC; CDR3: CASSQDLGFTYEQYF
size: -; V: TRBV6-5; J: TRBJ1-5; D: -; DNA: TGTGCCAGCAGTTACTCCGGACTAGGAAGCAATCAGCCCCAGCATTTT; CDR3: CASSYSGLGSNQPQHF
size: few; V: TRBV30; J: TRBJ2-1; D: TRBD1; DNA: TGTGCCTGGGGGACAGAAAGTGAGCAGTTCTTC; CDR3: CAWGTESEQFF
size: once; V: TRBV5-1; J: TRBJ1-2; D: -; DNA: TGCGCCAGCAGCTTGGCCGGCAGGCCTAACTATGGCTACACCTTC; CDR3: CASSLAGRPNYGYTF
size: -; V: TRBV2; J: TRBJ2-5; D: TRBD2; DNA: TGTGCCAGCAACCGAGGACTAGCGGGGGGGCAAGAGACCCAGTACTTC; CDR3: CASNRGLAGGQETQYF
size: -; V: TRBV5-4; J: TRBJ2-1; D: -; DNA: TGTGCCAGCAGCTTGGAGTCGGCGGGGGCTGGGTTCTTC; CDR3: CASSLESAGAGFF
size: -; V: TRBV7-9; J: TRBJ2-7; D: TRBD2; DNA: TGTGCCAGCAGCCTAAGGACTAGCGGGAGGATTAGTCCCCACGAGCAGTACTTC; CDR3: CASSLRTSGRISPHEQYF
size: -; V: TRBV28; J: TRBJ2-7; D: TRBD1; DNA: TGTGCCAGCAGTCTCCCCGTGAAAACAGGGGGATCCTACGAGCAGTACTTC; CDR3: CASSLPVKTGGSYEQYF
size: -; V: TRBV15; J: TRBJ2-1; D: TRBD1; DNA: TGTGCCACCAGCAGACCGGGACAGGGGTCCTACAATGAGCAGTTCTTC; CDR3: CATSRPGQGSYNEQFF
size: -; V: TRBV9; J: TRBJ2-2; D: -; DNA: TGTGCCAGCAGTACAGGGATGGGCGGGGAGCTGTTTTTT; CDR3: CASSTGMGGELFF
size: -; V: TRBV5-1; J: TRBJ1-2; D: -; DNA: TGCGCCAGCAGCTTGGATTACCAGGGGGGCTACACCTTC; CDR3: CASSLDYQGGYTF
size: -; V: TRBV6-5; J: TRBJ1-5; D: TRBD1; DNA: TGTGCCAGCAGACTCGGACAGGGCCCGAATCAGCCCCAGAATTTT; CDR3: CASRLGQGPNQPQNF
size: -; V: TRBV6-5; J: TRBJ1-3; D: -; DNA: TGTGCCAGTAAGAGCTCTGGAAACACCATATATTTT; CDR3: CASKSSGNTIYF
size: -; V: TRBV2; J: TRBJ1-2; D: TRBD1; DNA: TGTGCCAGCAGCGGGTCGGCAGGGGGTCTGGGCTATGGCTACACCTTC; CDR3: CASSGSAGGLGYGYTF
size: once; V: TRBV5-8; J: TRBJ2-7; D: -; DNA: TGTGCCAGCAGCTTGGCGGCCTACGAGCAGTACTTC; CDR3: CASSLAAYEQYF
size: -; V: TRBV5-1; J: TRBJ1-1; D: TRBD1; DNA: TGCGCCAGCAGCCCCGACTCAATACTGCGGACAGGGGGTAAAGGGGACCCTGGAGCTTTCTTT; CDR3: CASSPDSILRTGGKGDPGAFF
size: -; V: TRBV10-1; J: TRBJ2-1; D: TRBD2; DNA: TGCGCCAGCAGCGGGACTAGCGGGGGGACCTACAATGAGCAGTTCTTC; CDR3: CASSGTSGGTYNEQFF
size: -; V: TRBV5-6; J: TRBJ2-1; D: TRBD2; DNA: TGTGCCAGCAGTCGCGCGGGGGGCTCCTACAATGAGCAGTTCTTC; CDR3: CASSRAGGSYNEQFF